The subject of this entry is one T cell receptor (beta chain). This sample was included in a study of blood T cell repertoires in COVID-19. The wider study: The United States, Italy and Spain provided the acute and convalescent COVID-19 samples. PBMCs, B-cell-depleted T cells, or T cells were the source of the cDNA or gDNA that made up the material.

Authors' methods: Cell counts per sample came from amplifying reference gene primers. Sequenced by immunoSEQ multiplex PCR; TCRdb stores in-frame clones only, minus some. V and J calls and clone size are as listed in that table; D and trimming were resolved from the DNA. The sample records roughly 200,000 clones, around 84% being singletons. Enrolment of Seattle patients took place during active infection, and they were followed longitudinally. This CDR3 spans 14 amino acids. The germline gives CDR1 SGHDT, CDR2 YYEEEE. Trimming stripped 7 bases from V and 4 bases from J, with 17 bases between. The receptor comes from a woman older than 75 with COVID-19, enrolled during active disease. The V and J genes are TRBV5-6 and TRBJ2-5; perhaps TRBD1 as D (6 bases). What was sequenced was peripheral blood. The CDR3 loop reads CASQGQGLGETQYF. In nucleotides, the CDR3 is TGTGCCAGCCAGGGGCAGGGGTTGGGAGAGACCCAGTACTTC. Based on the CDR3 plus reference TRBV5-6 and TRBJ2-5, the full variable domain is DAGVTQSPTHLIKTRGQQVTLRCSPKSGHDTVSWYQQALGQGPQFIFQYYEEEERQRGNFPDRFSGHQFPNYSSELNVNALLLGDSALYLCASQGQGLGETQYFGPGTRLLVL.